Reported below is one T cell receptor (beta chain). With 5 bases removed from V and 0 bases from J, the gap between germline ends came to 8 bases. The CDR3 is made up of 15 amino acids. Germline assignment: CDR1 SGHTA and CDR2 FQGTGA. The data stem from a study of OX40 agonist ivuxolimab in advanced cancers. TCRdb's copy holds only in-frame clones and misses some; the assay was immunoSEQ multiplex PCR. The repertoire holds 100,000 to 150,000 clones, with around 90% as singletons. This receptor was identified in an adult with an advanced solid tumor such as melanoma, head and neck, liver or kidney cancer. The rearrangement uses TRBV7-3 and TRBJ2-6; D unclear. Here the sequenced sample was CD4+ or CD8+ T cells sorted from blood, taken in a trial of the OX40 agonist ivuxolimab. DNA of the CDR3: TGTGCCAGCAGCCCCGGTTTCTCTGGGGCCAACGTCCTGACTTTC. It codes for CASSPGFSGANVLTF.